These 17 T cell receptor beta chains were all obtained from the same sample, sequenced in a study of identical twins' blood T cells. MiXCR, run by TCRdb on the 5' RACE reads, gives a single entry per CDR3 protein. The data contain fewer than 450,000 distinct CDR3 sequences, about 28% of them seen just once; the ten biggest clones take up roughly 5.5%. The material sequenced was PBMCs. Receptors were obtained from a woman aged 18 to 49 in good health.

This chain connects TRBV25-1 to TRBJ2-7, with D possibly TRBD2 on 5 matching bases. V was pared by 7 bases and J by 5 bases, with 12 bases between. Germline CDR1 reads MGHDK; CDR2 reads SYGVNS. The CDR3 spans 12 residues. CDR3 protein: CASIGSGNEQYF. The CDR3 nucleotides read TGTGCCAGCATCGGATCGGGAAACGAGCAGTACTTC.

The chain uses TRBV11-2 and TRBJ2-3; 10 bases align to TRBD1. There are 14 residues in the CDR3. Germline loops: CDR1 SGHAT, CDR2 FQNNGV. The trim removed 3 bases at V and 4 bases at J, leaving 1 base unmatched. This chain's CDR3 is CASSLGTGADTQYF. The DNA for the CDR3 is TGTGCCAGCAGCTTGGGGACAGGGGCAGATACGCAGTATTTT.

This clonotype was found a few times. The chain carries TRBV18 and TRBJ1-3; 7 bases map to TRBD1. The V gene's germline CDR1 is KGHSH and CDR2 LQKENI. This CDR3 spans 16 amino acids. The V gene end was trimmed by 1 base and the J gene end by 0 bases; junction bases not matched to a gene: 3. CDR3 DNA: TGTGCCAGCTCACCACGGACAGGCTTCTCTGGAAACACCATATATTTT. Translation: CASSPRTGFSGNTIYF.

The chain recombines TRBV5-1 with TRBJ1-4; TRBD1 matches at 7 bases. V was pared by 5 bases and J by 4 bases, with 5 bases of the junction left unmatched. Germline lookup yields CDR1 SGHRS and CDR2 YFSETQ. This CDR3 spans 14 amino acids. The CDR3 DNA sequence: TGCGCCAGCAGGGAACAGGGGTATAATGAAAAACTGTTTTTT. It is translated as CASREQGYNEKLFF.

The chain carries TRBV7-9 and TRBJ2-5, with TRBD2 matching over 9 bases. CDR1 SEHNR and CDR2 FQNEAQ come from the germline V gene (reference sequence). V gave up 3 bases and J gave up 1 base; unmatched junction bases: 3. CDR3 size: 15 residues. The CDR3 here is CASSFGGGAQETQYF. In nucleotides, the CDR3 is TGTGCCAGCAGCTTCGGCGGGGGGGCCCAAGAGACCCAGTACTTC.

This sequence joins TRBV6-5 and TRBJ2-3; D is unclear. Per the germline V gene, CDR1 is MNHEY and CDR2 is SVGAGI. This CDR3 region has 13 residues. The V gene lost 5 bases and the J gene lost 10 bases, with 16 bases spanning the gap. CDR3 protein: CASSPTPQGPQYF. The CDR3 DNA reads TGTGCCAGCAGTCCCACCCCCCAAGGTCCGCAGTATTTT.

This clonotype was seen just once. V usage is TRBV7-8 and J usage is TRBJ1-1, with D uncertain. Looked up from germline, CDR1 is SGHVS and CDR2 is FQNEAQ. The CDR3 is 13 residues long. This chain's CDR3 is CTNSLNRNTEAFF. The DNA for the CDR3 is TGTACCAACAGCTTAAATCGGAACACTGAAGCTTTCTTT.

This chain connects TRBV19 to TRBJ1-1, with TRBD1 identical over 7 bases. The V gene's germline CDR1 is LNHDA and CDR2 SQIVND (reference sequence). The CDR3 covers 14 residues. The V gene end was trimmed by 5 bases and the J gene end by 4 bases; junction bases not matched to a gene: 7. CDR3 sequence: CASSSYRGGTEAFF. The DNA for the CDR3 is TGTGCCAGTAGTTCATACAGGGGTGGCACTGAAGCTTTCTTT.

The CDR3, as DNA: TGTGCCAGCAGTTTAGCGAATCAGCCCCAGCATTTT. This translates into CASSLANQPQHF. This chain connects TRBV12-3 or TRBV12-4 to TRBJ1-5; D call uncertain. This CDR3 is built from 12 residues. V was shortened by 0 bases and J by 4 bases, with 1 base between the two germline ends.

This clonotype was counted a single time. This chain links TRBV12-5 with TRBJ1-2, with unresolved D. Between the trimmed V and J ends, which lost 1 base and 9 bases, there was a span of 9 bases. The CDR3 contains 12 residues. Per germline, CDR1 LGHNT and CDR2 FRNRAP. The CDR3 protein is CASGLGILSYTF. For the CDR3, the DNA is TGTGCTAGTGGTTTGGGAATACTGAGCTACACCTTC.

This chain uses TRBV23-1 with TRBJ2-1; D is unresolved. TRBV23-1 is given ORF status, its function remaining uncertain. V gave up 10 bases and J gave up 0 bases, with 1 base separating them. The CDR3 is 10 residues long. The CDR3 nucleotides read TGCGCCAACTCCTACAATGAGCAGTTCTTC. Translating gives CANSYNEQFF.

With regard to this clonotype: Relative to the germline gene, one junction end is altered; a read error may explain this. The rearrangement uses TRBV6-1 and TRBJ1-1; D perhaps matches TRBD1 (6 bases). The CDR3 is made up of 15 amino acids. The germline V gene has CDR1 MNHNS and CDR2 SASEGT. The CDR3 is CTSSEYRAMSTEAFF. Here the CDR3 DNA reads TGTACCAGCAGTGAATACAGGGCCATGAGCACTGAAGCTTTCTTT.

The chain is built from TRBV12-3 or TRBV12-4 and TRBJ1-1; D is unresolved. Trimming removed 6 bases at V and 6 bases at J, with 14 bases between. This CDR3 contains 13 residues. The CDR3 DNA reads TGTGCCAGCAGGTCCCCTTCGGGGTCTGAAGCTTTCTTT. It yields the protein CASRSPSGSEAFF.

Comment on this clonotype: This may stem from a read error, because a much larger clone lies one nucleotide away. The chain links TRBV29-1 to TRBJ2-1; D gene ambiguous. Germline V gene sequence: CDR1 SQVTM, CDR2 ANQGSEA. The CDR3 is 13 amino acids. The CDR3 loop is CSAGQSSYNEQSF. CDR3 in DNA: TGCAGCGCCGGCCAGAGCTCCTACAATGAGCAGTCCTTC.

CDR3 amino acids: CASSSLSLGHEQFF. The DNA for the CDR3 is TGTGCCAGCAGCTCCCTTAGTCTCGGGCATGAGCAGTTCTTC. This rearrangement joins TRBV11-2 to TRBJ2-1; D remains unclear. V lost 4 bases, J lost 8 bases, and 15 bases lay in between. From germline, CDR1 is SGHAT and CDR2 FQNNGV. CDR3 length equals 14 residues.

V is TRBV7-9 and J is TRBJ1-1, with D unclear. Trimming removed 3 bases from V and 4 bases from J, with 9 bases in between. From germline, CDR1 is SEHNR and CDR2 FQNEAQ (reference sequence). The CDR3 is 13 residues long. The CDR3 region is CASSFDPGTEAFF. The CDR3 DNA reads TGTGCCAGCAGCTTCGACCCGGGCACTGAAGCTTTCTTT.

V is TRBV29-1 and J is TRBJ2-1; D remains unclear. This CDR3 has 12 amino acids. The V gene lost 4 bases and the J gene lost 11 bases, with 15 bases spanning the gap. The germline V gene encodes CDR1 SQVTM and CDR2 ANQGSEA. The DNA for the CDR3 is TGCAGCGTTGTCACACCCCGTATTCAGCAGTTCTTC. Amino acids: CSVVTPRIQQFF.